Listed here is a single T cell receptor (beta chain). Its antigen is not known. The data were obtained in a study of shared clonotypes between healthy human individuals. V lost 8 bases and J lost 10; bases outside the gene matches: 16. The CDR3 spans 14 residues. Germline V gives CDR1 SGHDT, CDR2 YYEEEE. Each cell subset's genomic DNA was divided evenly among several immunoSEQ plates. Original processing notes: Because ImmunoSEQ provided only junction sequences with no quality scores, the filtering differed. The assay was immunoSEQ multiplex PCR, and TCRdb's table has in-frame clones only and misses some. V and J calls and clone size are as listed in that table; D and trimming were resolved from the DNA. The profile shows 2 million to 2.5 million clones, over 90% of them singletons. Study-level results: Generation of non-shared clonotypes was less probable than generation of clonotypes shared by all four donors.

The chain couples TRBV5-6 to TRBJ2-5; 8 bases line up with TRBD1. The TCR sequence derives from a man aged 18 to 30 in good health. Some clones in this sample may be carry-over from other donors' samples. The sample comprised naive CD4+ T cells from PBMCs. Subset reported: CD45RA+ positively selected. CDR3 coding DNA: TGTGCCAGGACAGGGGCTTATGTGAGATGGGTCCAGTACTTC. Translation: CARTGAYVRWVQYF.